These 27 T cell receptor beta chains originate from one sample sequenced in a study of cytomegalovirus exposure and HLA in healthy donors. Libraries were prepared by immunoSEQ multiplex PCR; TCRdb keeps only in-frame clonotypes and omits some of them. The sample shows some 230,000 clones, around nine tenths of them seen only once. Sequencing input: PBMCs. These receptors all stem from a woman between 18 and 29 years old in good health and CMV-seronegative.

The chain couples TRBV9 to TRBJ1-1; D is unresolved. Germline CDR1 reads SGDLS; CDR2 reads YYNGEE. The CDR3 is 14 residues long. V lost 0 bases, J lost 7 bases, and 13 bases lay in between. The CDR3 loop is CASSVEPRYLEAFF. The CDR3 DNA reads TGTGCCAGCAGCGTAGAGCCCCGATATCTTGAAGCTTTCTTT.

V usage is TRBV6-6 and J usage is TRBJ2-1; TRBD2 agrees at 8 bases. The V gene end was trimmed by 2 bases and the J gene end by 8 bases; junction bases not matched to a gene: 11. Per the germline V gene, CDR1 is MNHNY and CDR2 is SVGAGI (reference sequence). The CDR3 consists of 16 residues. CDR3 sequence: CASSYTESGSKYEQFF. DNA of the CDR3: TGTGCCAGCAGTTACACGGAGAGCGGGAGTAAGTATGAGCAGTTCTTC.

The chain uses TRBV6-1 and TRBJ2-3, with TRBD2 matching over 7 bases. In germline, CDR1 is MNHNS, CDR2 SASEGT. The ends lost 6 bases at V and 4 bases at J; junction bases unmatched: 7. This CDR3 region has 14 residues. The DNA for the CDR3 is TGTGCCAGCAGGGGACTACCGGGACCAGATACGCAGTATTTT. Protein sequence: CASRGLPGPDTQYF.

The CDR3 spells CASSESGANQPQHF. The DNA for the CDR3 is TGCGCCAGCAGTGAGTCAGGGGCCAATCAGCCCCAGCATTTT. This chain connects TRBV10-2 to TRBJ1-5, with a possible D match to TRBD1 (5 bases). The CDR3 sequence is 14 residues long. Germline CDR1 WSHSY, CDR2 SAAADI. V lost 0 bases, J lost 3 bases, and 6 bases lay in between.

This clone was observed a few times. V is TRBV28 and J is TRBJ1-2, with 7 bases that match TRBD1. The CDR3 covers 13 residues. The V segment lost 5 bases and the J segment 3 bases; nucleotides outside the gene matches: 3. Germline loops: CDR1 MDHEN, CDR2 SYDVKM. The CDR3 bases are TGTGCCAGCAGTCGAGGGACAGACTATGGCTACACCTTC. The encoded protein is CASSRGTDYGYTF.

In its sample, this clone was seen a few times. The rearrangement joins TRBV19 to TRBJ2-7; TRBD2 might be the D (5 bases). This CDR3 has 12 amino acids. The V gene lost 7 bases and the J gene lost 4 bases, with 11 bases spanning the gap. Per germline, CDR1 LNHDA and CDR2 SQIVND (reference sequence). Here the CDR3 DNA reads TGTGCCAGTAATCAGGCGGGTTACGAGCAGTACTTC. Protein sequence: CASNQAGYEQYF.

CDR3 bases: TGTGCCAGCAGTTTATCTGGGGAGGGCCTCCACCTGAAGTACTTC. It encodes CASSLSGEGLHLKYF. The rearrangement uses TRBV27 and TRBJ2-7, with 7 nucleotides matching TRBD2. The CDR3 length is 15 residues. The germline gives CDR1 MNHEY, CDR2 SMNVEV (reference sequence). V gave up 0 bases and J gave up 11 bases; unmatched junction bases: 13.

This clone has just one count. The rearrangement joins TRBV25-1 to TRBJ2-7; a possible D gene is TRBD2 (5 bases). The length of the CDR3 is 16 residues. Germline CDR1 and CDR2: MGHDK and SYGVNS. V was shortened by 5 bases and J by 0 bases, with 17 bases between the two germline ends. CDR3 protein: CASSRASGISSYEQYF. The DNA of the CDR3 is TGTGCCAGCAGTCGGGCTTCGGGAATAAGCTCCTACGAGCAGTACTTC.

The count of this clone is one. The V gene is TRBV7-9, the J gene TRBJ2-1, with 12 bases that match TRBD2. The CDR3 sequence is 16 residues long. Germline-derived CDR1 and CDR2 are SEHNR and FQNEAQ (reference sequence). V lost 7 bases, J lost 8 bases, and 12 bases stayed unmatched. In nucleotides, the CDR3 is TGTGCCAGCACCTCCCCGCTAGCGGGAGGGCAAGATGAGCAGTTCTTC. Amino acids: CASTSPLAGGQDEQFF.

In its sample, this clone was seen once. The V and J genes are TRBV2 and TRBJ2-3; weak D call: TRBD2 (6 bases). V shed 1 base and J shed 4 bases, with 24 bases lying between them. CDR1 and CDR2 (germline): SNHLY, FYNNEI. There are 19 residues in the CDR3. The CDR3 DNA is TGTGCCAGCAGTGAAGAAGAGCCGGCGGGATCGGTCAGCCCAGATACGCAGTATTTT. Residues: CASSEEEPAGSVSPDTQYF.

The V call is TRBV4-1, the J call TRBJ2-1; 12 nucleotides agree with TRBD2. Unmatched junction bases numbered 4, after V lost 1 base and J lost 9 bases. CDR3 size: 15 residues. Germline V lookup: CDR1 MGHRA, CDR2 YSYEKL. CDR3 residues: CASSQGLAGGIEQFF. The CDR3 DNA follows: TGCGCCAGCAGCCAAGGCCTAGCGGGAGGGATTGAGCAGTTCTTC.

This clone was observed many times. The gene calls are TRBV25-1 and TRBJ2-7, with 13 nucleotides matching TRBD2. The CDR3 consists of 15 residues. V lost 6 bases and J lost 3; bases outside the gene matches: 5. The germline V gene encodes CDR1 MGHDK and CDR2 SYGVNS. CDR3 region: CASRSGTSGIYEQYF. The CDR3 region has the DNA TGTGCCAGCAGATCCGGGACTAGCGGGATCTACGAGCAGTACTTC.

This clone appeared once. The chain has TRBV2 and TRBJ2-5; 10 bases map to TRBD2. The germline gives CDR1 SNHLY, CDR2 FYNNEI. The CDR3 covers 15 residues. Trimming removed 6 bases from V and 3 bases from J; junction bases left unmatched: 7. The CDR3 sequence: CASRGITSGKETQYF. DNA of the CDR3: TGTGCCAGCAGGGGGATAACTAGCGGGAAAGAGACCCAGTACTTC.

This chain links TRBV29-1 with TRBJ2-7; 10 bases map to TRBD1. The CDR3 is 14 residues long. Per germline, CDR1 SQVTM and CDR2 ANQGSEA. Losses at the gene ends were 1 base for V and 5 bases for J; bases not matched to a gene: 5. The CDR3 region is CSVEGGDRGHEQYF. Here the CDR3 DNA reads TGCAGCGTTGAAGGCGGGGACAGGGGACACGAGCAGTACTTC.

V gene TRBV4-2 combines with J gene TRBJ2-7, with 7 bases matching TRBD2. The CDR3 has 14 residues. J was trimmed by 2 bases and V by 2 bases; bases with no gene match: 3. Germline V gene data show CDR1 as LGHNA and CDR2 as YNFKEQ. This CDR3 is CASSQRGEAYEQYF. The CDR3 DNA reads as TGTGCCAGCAGCCAACGGGGGGAGGCCTACGAGCAGTACTTC.

The chain is built from TRBV10-3 and TRBJ1-4; a weak D match, TRBD1 (6 bases). This CDR3 contains 13 residues. The germline gives CDR1 ENHRY, CDR2 SYGVKD. V shed 7 bases and J shed 0 bases, with 6 bases lying between them. The CDR3 DNA follows: TGTGCCATCAAGGGGGCAACTAATGAAAAACTGTTTTTT. Its protein is CAIKGATNEKLFF.

The chain recombines TRBV19 with TRBJ1-4; a possible D gene is TRBD1 (6 bases). Looked up from germline, CDR1 is LNHDA and CDR2 is SQIVND (reference sequence). This CDR3 spans 16 amino acids. Trimming left V 3 bases short and J 1 base short, with 12 bases between. In DNA, the CDR3 is TGTGCCAGTAGTATTCCGGACAGCCGAACTAATGAAAAACTGTTTTTT. Amino acids: CASSIPDSRTNEKLFF.

The chain couples TRBV28 to TRBJ2-5; D not certain. This CDR3 is 13 amino acids long. Per germline, CDR1 MDHEN and CDR2 SYDVKM. The ends were cut back, 4 bases at V and 4 bases at J, with 10 bases in the middle. The CDR3 DNA sequence: TGTGCCAGCAGTTCCCCCGGTTTAGAGACCCAGTACTTC. This codes for CASSSPGLETQYF. Full variable domain (missing parts from reference TRBV28 and TRBJ2-5): DVKVTQSSRYLVKRTGEKVFLECVQDMDHENMFWYRQDPGLGLRLIYFSYDVKMKEKGDIPEGYSVSREKKERFSLILESASTNQTSMYLCASSSPGLETQYFGPGTRLLVL.

V usage is TRBV27 and J usage is TRBJ1-1; 9 nucleotides agree with TRBD1. The germline CDR1 and CDR2 sequences are MNHEY and SMNVEV (reference sequence). The CDR3 loop spans 14 amino acids. V shed 5 bases and J 2 bases; nucleotides not matched to a gene: 3. This chain's CDR3 is CASSRGQGNTEAFF. The CDR3, as DNA: TGTGCCAGCAGTCGGGGACAGGGAAACACTGAAGCTTTCTTT.

The CDR3, as DNA: TGTGCCGCCCGGACAGGGAGCTCCTACGAGCAGTACTTC. The encoded protein is CAARTGSSYEQYF. This sequence joins TRBV15 and TRBJ2-7; 8 bases map to TRBD1. The J segment lost 0 bases and the V segment lost 11 bases, leaving 6 bases of the junction unmatched. Germline assignment: CDR1 LNHNV and CDR2 YYDKDF (reference sequence). The CDR3 loop spans 13 amino acids.

The J gene is TRBJ2-1, the V gene TRBV29-1; D might be TRBD2 (5 bases). The germline CDR1 and CDR2 sequences are SQVTM and ANQGSEA. With 2 bases removed from V and 0 bases from J, the gap between germline ends came to 14 bases. The CDR3 totals 16 residues. The CDR3 coding sequence is TGCAGCGTTGAACTGAGCGGCCTTAGCTCCTACAATGAGCAGTTCTTC. Translating it yields CSVELSGLSSYNEQFF.

The chain employs TRBV7-6 and TRBJ2-1; D unclear. CDR1 is SGHVS and CDR2 is FNYEAQ in the germline V gene. Deletions cut 4 bases from V and 1 base from J, with 11 bases between. The CDR3 extends over 15 amino acids. Written as DNA, the CDR3 is TGTGCCAGCAGCTCCGGTCCCGGGTCCTACAATGAGCAGTTCTTC. Protein sequence: CASSSGPGSYNEQFF.

The chain carries TRBV6-1 and TRBJ2-7; 8 bases map to TRBD2. Germline CDR1 reads MNHNS; CDR2 reads SASEGT. The CDR3 length is 17 residues. The V and J ends lost 2 bases and 4 bases, in that order; junction bases with no gene match: 13. This CDR3 is CASSEKRRARGRYEQYF. The CDR3 region has the DNA TGTGCCAGCAGTGAAAAGAGGAGGGCCCGCGGGAGGTACGAGCAGTACTTC.

The chain joins TRBV14 to TRBJ2-1; the D is unclear. Trimming pared 2 bases from V and 8 bases from J, leaving 16 bases between. This CDR3 is built from 15 residues. Germline V CDR1 and CDR2: SGHDN, FVKESK. In nucleotides, the CDR3 is TGTGCCAGCAGCCAATTTATAATGGAGTTGGATGAGCAGTTCTTC. Its translation: CASSQFIMELDEQFF.

V gene TRBV7-3 combines with J gene TRBJ2-1; 8 bases are shared with TRBD2. This CDR3 region has 16 residues. The trim removed 5 bases at V and 6 bases at J, leaving 12 bases unmatched. CDR1 is SGHTA and CDR2 is FQGTGA in the germline V gene. The CDR3 nucleotides read TGTGCCAGCAGCCAAGTTACGGGACTAGGGGGCAATGAGCAGTTCTTC. This gives the protein CASSQVTGLGGNEQFF.

This clone was counted ten times or more. The chain recombines TRBV10-2 with TRBJ1-3; 11 nucleotides line up with TRBD1. Germline lookup yields CDR1 WSHSY and CDR2 SAAADI. The CDR3 covers 13 residues. V was pared by 2 bases and J by 10 bases, with 1 base of the junction left unmatched. CDR3 sequence reads: CASSEGQGATIYF. DNA for the CDR3: TGCGCCAGCAGTGAGGGACAGGGGGCAACCATATATTTT.

This chain connects TRBV5-4 to TRBJ2-5, with D perhaps TRBD1 (5 bases). The germline V gene encodes CDR1 SGHNT and CDR2 YYREEE (reference sequence). With 0 bases removed from V and 3 bases from J, the gap between germline ends came to 9 bases. The CDR3 is made up of 14 amino acids. In DNA, the CDR3 is TGTGCCAGCAGCTTGGCCGGCAGGGAAGAGACCCAGTACTTC. Translation gives CASSLAGREETQYF.